Described below is a single TCR beta chain sequence and its context. This sample was included in a study of Ad26.COV2.S vaccination and SARS-CoV-2 variants. As for treatment: 15 to 20 received Ad26.COV2.S at low or high dose, single or two shots; 5 received placebo; per-sample allocation not given. After the first vaccine or placebo injection, samples were drawn on day 63. Trimming stripped 1 base from V and 7 bases from J, with 14 bases between. There are 14 residues in the CDR3. Germline lookup yields CDR1 SGHTA and CDR2 FQGNSA. TCRdb keeps only in-frame clones here, not all; method: immunoSEQ multiplex PCR. The data contain 350,000 to 400,000 clones, about nine tenths of them singletons.

The rearrangement uses TRBV7-2 and TRBJ2-7; maybe TRBD2 (5 bases). Sample: peripheral blood, taken in a trial of Ad26.COV2.S vaccine versus placebo. The TCR sequence derives from a person between 18 and 65 years old who received the Ad26.COV2.S COVID-19 vaccine or a placebo. This CDR3 reads CASSLEPGVREQYF. The CDR3 DNA is TGTGCCAGCAGCTTAGAGCCCGGGGTCAGGGAGCAGTACTTC.